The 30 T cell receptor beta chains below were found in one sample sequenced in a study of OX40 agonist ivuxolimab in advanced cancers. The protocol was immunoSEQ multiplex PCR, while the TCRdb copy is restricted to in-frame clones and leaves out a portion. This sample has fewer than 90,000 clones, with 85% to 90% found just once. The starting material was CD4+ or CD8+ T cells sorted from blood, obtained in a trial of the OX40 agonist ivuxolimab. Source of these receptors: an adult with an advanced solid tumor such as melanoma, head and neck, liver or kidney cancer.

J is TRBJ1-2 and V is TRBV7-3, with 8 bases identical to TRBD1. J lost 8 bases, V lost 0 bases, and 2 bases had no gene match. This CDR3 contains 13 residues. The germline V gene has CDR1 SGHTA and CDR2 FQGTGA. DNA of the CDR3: TGTGCCAGCAGCTTAACGACAGGGGACGGCTACACCTTC. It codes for CASSLTTGDGYTF.

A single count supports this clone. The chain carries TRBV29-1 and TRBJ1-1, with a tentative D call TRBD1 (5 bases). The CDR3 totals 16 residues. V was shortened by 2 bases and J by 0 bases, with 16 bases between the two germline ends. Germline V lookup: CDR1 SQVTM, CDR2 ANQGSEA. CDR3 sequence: CSVENGAGFMNTEAFF. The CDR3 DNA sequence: TGCAGCGTTGAAAATGGGGCAGGGTTTATGAACACTGAAGCTTTCTTT.

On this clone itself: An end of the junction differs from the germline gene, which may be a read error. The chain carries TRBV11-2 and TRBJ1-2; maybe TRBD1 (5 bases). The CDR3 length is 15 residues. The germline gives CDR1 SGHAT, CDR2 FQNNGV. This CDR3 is CASSTGTADYYGYTF. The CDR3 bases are TGTGCCAGCAGCACGGGGACGGCTGATTACTACGGCTACACCTTC.

CDR3 region: CATSTGLQQGRLWDEQYF. In DNA form, the CDR3 reads TGTGCCACCAGCACCGGACTCCAGCAGGGCAGATTATGGGACGAGCAGTACTTC. The chain recombines TRBV15 with TRBJ2-7; either TRBD1 or TRBD2 may supply D (5 bases each). The CDR3 spans 18 residues. CDR1 is LNHNV and CDR2 is YYDKDF in the germline V gene (reference sequence). V lost 4 bases, J lost 5 bases, and 27 bases lay in between.

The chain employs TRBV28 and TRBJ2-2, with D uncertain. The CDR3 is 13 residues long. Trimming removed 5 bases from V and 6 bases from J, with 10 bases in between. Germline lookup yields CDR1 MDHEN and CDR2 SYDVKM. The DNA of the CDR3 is TGTGCCAGCAGTCCACCCTCCTCCGGGGAGCTGTTTTTT. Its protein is CASSPPSSGELFF.

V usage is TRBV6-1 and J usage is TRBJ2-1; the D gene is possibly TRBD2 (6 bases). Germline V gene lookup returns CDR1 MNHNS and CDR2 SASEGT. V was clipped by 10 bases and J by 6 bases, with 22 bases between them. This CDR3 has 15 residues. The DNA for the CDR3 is TGTGCCACCTCACGGGGCGGAGGGTCCGGCAATGAGCAGTTCTTC. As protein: CATSRGGGSGNEQFF.

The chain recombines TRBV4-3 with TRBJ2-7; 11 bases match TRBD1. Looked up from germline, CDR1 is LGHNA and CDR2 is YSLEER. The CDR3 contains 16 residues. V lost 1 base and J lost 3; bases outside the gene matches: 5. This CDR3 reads CASSQGAGTGGYEQYF. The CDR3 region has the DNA TGCGCCAGCAGCCAAGGAGCTGGGACAGGGGGCTACGAGCAGTACTTC.

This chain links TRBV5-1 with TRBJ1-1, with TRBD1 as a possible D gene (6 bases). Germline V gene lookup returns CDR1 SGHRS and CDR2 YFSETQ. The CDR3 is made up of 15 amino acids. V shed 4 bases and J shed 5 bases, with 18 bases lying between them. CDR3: CASSPATGLRTEAFF. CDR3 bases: TGCGCCAGCAGCCCCGCCACAGGGCTGAGAACTGAAGCTTTCTTT.

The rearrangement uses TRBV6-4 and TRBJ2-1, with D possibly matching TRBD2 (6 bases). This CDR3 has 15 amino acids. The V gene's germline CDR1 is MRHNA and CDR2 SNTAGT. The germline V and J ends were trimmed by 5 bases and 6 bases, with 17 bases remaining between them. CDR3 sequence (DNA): TGTGCCAGCAGTCCAGCGACTAGAGGGGTCAATGAGCAGTTCTTC. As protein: CASSPATRGVNEQFF.

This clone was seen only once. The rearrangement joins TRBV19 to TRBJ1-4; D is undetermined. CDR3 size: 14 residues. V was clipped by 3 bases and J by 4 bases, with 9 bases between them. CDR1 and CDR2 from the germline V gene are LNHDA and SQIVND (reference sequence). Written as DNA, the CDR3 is TGTGCCAGTAGTATCCACAGAAATAATGAAAAACTGTTTTTT. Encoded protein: CASSIHRNNEKLFF.

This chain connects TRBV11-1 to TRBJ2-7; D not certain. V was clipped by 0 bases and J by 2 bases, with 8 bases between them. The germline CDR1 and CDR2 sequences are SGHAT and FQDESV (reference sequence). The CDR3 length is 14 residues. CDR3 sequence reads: CASSLAPSPYEQYF. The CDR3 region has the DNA TGTGCCAGCAGCTTAGCACCATCACCCTACGAGCAGTACTTC.

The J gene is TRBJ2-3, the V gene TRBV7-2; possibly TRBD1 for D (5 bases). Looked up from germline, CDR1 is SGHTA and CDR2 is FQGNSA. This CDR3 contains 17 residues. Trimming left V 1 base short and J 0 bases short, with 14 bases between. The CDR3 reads CASSLVGLGSSTDTQYF. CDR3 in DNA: TGTGCCAGCAGCTTAGTGGGGCTCGGGTCTAGCACAGATACGCAGTATTTT.

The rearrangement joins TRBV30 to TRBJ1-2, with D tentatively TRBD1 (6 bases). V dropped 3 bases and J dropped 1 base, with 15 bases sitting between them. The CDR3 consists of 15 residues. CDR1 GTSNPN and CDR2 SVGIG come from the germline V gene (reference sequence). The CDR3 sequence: CAWSRRTAVNYGYTF. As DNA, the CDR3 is TGTGCCTGGAGCCGCCGGACAGCCGTTAACTATGGCTACACCTTC.

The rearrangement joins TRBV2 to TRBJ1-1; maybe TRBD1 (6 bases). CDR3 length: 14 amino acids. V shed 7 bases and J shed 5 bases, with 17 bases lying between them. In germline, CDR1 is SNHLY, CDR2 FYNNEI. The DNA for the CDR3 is TGTGCCAGCAACTACAGGGCGCCCCCAACTGAAGCTTTCTTT. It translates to CASNYRAPPTEAFF.

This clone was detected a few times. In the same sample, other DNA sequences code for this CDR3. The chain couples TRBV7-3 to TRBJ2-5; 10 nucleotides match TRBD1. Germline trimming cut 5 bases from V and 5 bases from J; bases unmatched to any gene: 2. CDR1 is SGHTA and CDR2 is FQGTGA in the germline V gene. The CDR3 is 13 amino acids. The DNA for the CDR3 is TGTGCCAGCAGCCCGGGACAGGGGGAGACCCAGTACTTC. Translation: CASSPGQGETQYF. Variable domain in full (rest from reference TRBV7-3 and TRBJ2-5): GAGVSQTPSNKVTEKGKYVELRCDPISGHTALYWYRQSLGQGPEFLIYFQGTGAADDSGLPNDRFFAVRPEGSVSTLKIQRTERGDSAVYLCASSPGQGETQYFGPGTRLLVL.

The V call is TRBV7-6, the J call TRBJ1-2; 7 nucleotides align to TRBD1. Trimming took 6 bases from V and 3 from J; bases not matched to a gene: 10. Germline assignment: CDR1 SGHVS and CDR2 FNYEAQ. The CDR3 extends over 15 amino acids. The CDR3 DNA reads TGTGCCAGCAGACCTCGGGACAGCGATTACTATGGCTACACCTTC. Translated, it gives CASRPRDSDYYGYTF. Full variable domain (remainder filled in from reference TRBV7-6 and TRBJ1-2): GAGVSQSPRYKVTKRGQDVALRCDPISGHVSLYWYRQALGQGPEFLTYFNYEAQQDKSGLPNDRFSAERPEGSISTLTIQRTEQRDSAMYRCASRPRDSDYYGYTFGSGTRLTVV.

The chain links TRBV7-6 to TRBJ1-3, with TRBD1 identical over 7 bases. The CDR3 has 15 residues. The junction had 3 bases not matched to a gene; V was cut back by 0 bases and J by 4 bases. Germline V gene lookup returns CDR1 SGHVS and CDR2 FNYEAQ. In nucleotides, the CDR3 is TGTGCCAGCAGCTTAGCGGGGACAGCCGGAAACACCATATATTTT. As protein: CASSLAGTAGNTIYF.

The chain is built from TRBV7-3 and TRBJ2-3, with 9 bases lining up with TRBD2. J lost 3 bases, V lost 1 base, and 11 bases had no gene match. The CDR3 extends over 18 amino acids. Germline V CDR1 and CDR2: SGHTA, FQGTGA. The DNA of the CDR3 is TGTGCCAGCAGCTTAAACGTTGCGGCGGGAGGGGGTACAGATACGCAGTATTTT. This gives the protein CASSLNVAAGGGTDTQYF.

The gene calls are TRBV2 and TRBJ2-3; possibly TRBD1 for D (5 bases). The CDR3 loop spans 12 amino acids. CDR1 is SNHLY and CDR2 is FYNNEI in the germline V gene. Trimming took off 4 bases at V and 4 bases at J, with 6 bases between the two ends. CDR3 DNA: TGTGCCAGCAGTGTACAGGCAGATACGCAGTATTTT. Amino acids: CASSVQADTQYF.

The CDR3 loop is CASSPTPLGQGGTEAFF. Written as DNA, the CDR3 is TGTGCCAGCAGTCCTACACCTTTAGGACAGGGAGGGACTGAAGCTTTCTTT. The chain joins TRBV27 to TRBJ1-1, with 8 bases lining up with TRBD1. Germline assignment: CDR1 MNHEY and CDR2 SMNVEV (reference sequence). V was pared by 5 bases and J by 5 bases, with 16 bases of the junction left unmatched. The CDR3 covers 17 residues.

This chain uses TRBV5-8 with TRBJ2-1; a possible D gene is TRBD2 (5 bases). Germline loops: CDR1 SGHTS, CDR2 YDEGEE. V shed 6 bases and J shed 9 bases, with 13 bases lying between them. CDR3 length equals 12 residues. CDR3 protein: CASILLVGEQFF. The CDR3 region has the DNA TGTGCCAGCATATTACTAGTGGGTGAGCAGTTCTTC.

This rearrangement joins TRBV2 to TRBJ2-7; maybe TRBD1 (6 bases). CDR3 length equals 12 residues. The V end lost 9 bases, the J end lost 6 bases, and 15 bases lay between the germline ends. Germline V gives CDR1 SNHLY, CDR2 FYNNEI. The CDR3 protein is CASRQTGPEQYV. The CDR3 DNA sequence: TGTGCCAGTAGGCAAACAGGGCCCGAGCAGTACGTC.

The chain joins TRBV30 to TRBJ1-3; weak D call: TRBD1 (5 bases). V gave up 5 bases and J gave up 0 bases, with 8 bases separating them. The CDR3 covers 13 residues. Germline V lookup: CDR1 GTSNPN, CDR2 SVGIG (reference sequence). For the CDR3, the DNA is TGTGCCTGGGATCAGGGCTCTGGAAACACCATATATTTT. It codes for CAWDQGSGNTIYF.

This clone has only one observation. DNA for the CDR3: TGTGCCACCAGCAGAGTGGGGTACTCTGGGGCCAACGTCCTGACTTTC. This codes for CATSRVGYSGANVLTF. The V gene is TRBV15, the J gene TRBJ2-6; D unclear. Germline CDR1 and CDR2: LNHNV and YYDKDF (reference sequence). The CDR3 contains 16 residues. Trimming left V 1 base short and J 0 bases short, with 7 bases between.

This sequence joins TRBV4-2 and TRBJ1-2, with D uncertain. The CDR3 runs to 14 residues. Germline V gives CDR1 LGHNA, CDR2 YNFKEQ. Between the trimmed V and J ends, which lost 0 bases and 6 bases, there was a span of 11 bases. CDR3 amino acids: CASSQDFGVNGYTF. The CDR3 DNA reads TGTGCCAGCAGCCAAGATTTCGGGGTTAATGGCTACACCTTC.

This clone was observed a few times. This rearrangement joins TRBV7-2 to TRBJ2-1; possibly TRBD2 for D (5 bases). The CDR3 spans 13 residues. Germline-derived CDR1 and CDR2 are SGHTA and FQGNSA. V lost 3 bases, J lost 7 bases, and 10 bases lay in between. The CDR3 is CASSLSRGNEQFF. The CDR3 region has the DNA TGTGCCAGCAGCTTGAGCCGAGGGAATGAGCAGTTCTTC.

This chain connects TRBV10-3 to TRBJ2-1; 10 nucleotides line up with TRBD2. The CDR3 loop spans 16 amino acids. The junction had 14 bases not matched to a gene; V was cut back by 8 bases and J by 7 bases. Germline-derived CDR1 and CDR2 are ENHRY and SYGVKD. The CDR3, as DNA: TGTGCCATCGGACTTCGGACTAGCGGTGAAGGGAATGAGCAGTTCTTC. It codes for CAIGLRTSGEGNEQFF.

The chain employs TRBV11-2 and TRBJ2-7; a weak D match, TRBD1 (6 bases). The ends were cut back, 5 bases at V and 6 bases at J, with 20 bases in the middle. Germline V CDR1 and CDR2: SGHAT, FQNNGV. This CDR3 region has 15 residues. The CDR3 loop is CASSRGQISRGEQYF. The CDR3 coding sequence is TGTGCCAGCAGCCGAGGGCAAATCTCCAGGGGCGAGCAGTACTTC.

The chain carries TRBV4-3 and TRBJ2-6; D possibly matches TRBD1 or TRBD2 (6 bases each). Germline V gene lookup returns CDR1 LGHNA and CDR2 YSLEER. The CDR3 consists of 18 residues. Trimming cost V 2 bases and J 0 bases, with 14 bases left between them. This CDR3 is CASSQFEGGASGANVLTF. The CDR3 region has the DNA TGCGCCAGCAGCCAATTTGAGGGGGGCGCCTCTGGGGCCAACGTCCTGACTTTC.

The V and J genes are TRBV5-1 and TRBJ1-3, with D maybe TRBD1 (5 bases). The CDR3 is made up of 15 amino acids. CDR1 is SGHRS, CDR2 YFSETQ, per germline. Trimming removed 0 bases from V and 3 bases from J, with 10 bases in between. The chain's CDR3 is CASSLDRPNGNTIYF. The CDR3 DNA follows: TGCGCCAGCAGCTTGGACAGGCCGAATGGAAACACCATATATTTT.